The present entry profiles one TCR beta chain with its context. Germline-derived CDR1 and CDR2 are ENHRY and SYGVKD. The CDR3 runs to 15 residues. The V and J ends lost 6 bases and 6 bases, in that order; junction bases with no gene match: 7. TCRdb processed the 5' RACE reads anew with MiXCR; each CDR3 protein has one entry. This table holds more than 250,000 distinct CDR3 sequences, around 10% found once. These data come from a study of CD8 T cells in ankylosing spondylitis. The sample taken for sequencing was blood, either unsorted or a sorted T cell fraction (not recorded which). The genes are TRBV10-3 and TRBJ2-7, with 14 bases lining up with TRBD2. The sequence was obtained from a female donor with ankylosing spondylitis or in good health (not recorded which). CDR3 sequence: CAIRMTSGRVGEQYF. CDR3 DNA: TGTGCCATCAGGATGACTAGCGGGAGGGTTGGCGAGCAGTACTTC.